This T cell receptor beta chain stems from a study of T cell repertoires in cytomegalovirus infection. Concerning this clonotype: Antigen: not known.

General observations from the study: HLA-C-restricted, CMV-specific TCR beta clonotypes were dominant ex vivo.

Unmatched junction bases numbered 19, after V lost 3 bases and J lost 10 bases. The length of the CDR3 is 17 residues. Germline CDR1 and CDR2: LNHDA and SQIVND (reference sequence). TCRdb used MiXCR to reprocess the reads, holding one entry per CDR3 protein. Seen here are about 250,000 distinct CDR3 sequences, around an eighth observed once, and the top ten hold 1.6%. The sequence derives from a human donor in good health (CMV status not recorded). Some clones in this sample may be carry-over from other donors' samples. V is TRBV19 and J is TRBJ2-7; 9 bases match TRBD2. Sequenced: PBMCs. The CDR3 DNA sequence: TGTGCCAGTAGTATTGCCCCCAGCGGGAGGTTCCCGAATGAACAGTACTTC. Protein product: CASSIAPSGRFPNEQYF. The entire variable domain, with the rest obtained from reference TRBV19 and TRBJ2-7, is as follows: DGGITQSPKYLFRKEGQNVTLSCEQNLNHDAMYWYRQDPGQGLRLIYYSQIVNDFQKGDIAEGYSVSREKKESFPLTVTSAQKNPTAFYLCASSIAPSGRFPNEQYFGPGTRLTVT.